This is a list of T cell receptor beta chains from one sample in a study of blood T cell repertoires in COVID-19. Clones were sequenced by immunoSEQ multiplex PCR, and TCRdb holds only the in-frame ones, with some missing. The table lists roughly 230,000 clones, around 81% of them singletons. Sequenced: peripheral blood. The receptors stem from a woman aged 55-69 years with active or convalescent COVID-19. The CDR3 runs from the conserved cysteine through the conserved F or W. A D gene is named only where the DNA matches it firmly. Part of the rows lack a size; the others show once, few, many or a class for expanded clones.

j_gene	d_gene	abundance	len	v_gene	CDR3nt	CDR3aa
TRBJ1-1	TRBD1	-	12	TRBV10-3	TGTGCCATCACAGCGACAGGGGTTGAAGCTTTCTTT	CAITATGVEAFF
TRBJ2-7	TRBD2	-	16	TRBV5-1	TGCGCCAGCAGCTCTGGGGGCCTAGCGGGAACCTACGAGCAGTACTTC	CASSSGGLAGTYEQYF
TRBJ2-2	-	-	14	TRBV19	TGTGCCAGTAAACGACAGAGGAACACCGGGGAGCTGTTTTTT	CASKRQRNTGELFF
TRBJ2-1	TRBD2	-	15	TRBV7-7	TGTGCTAGCAGCTTAGGTAGCGGGGTCTACAATGAGCAGTTCTTC	CASSLGSGVYNEQFF
TRBJ1-2	-	-	14	TRBV7-2	TGTGCCAGCAGCTTACGGGGGGCTGACTATGGCTACACCTTC	CASSLRGADYGYTF
TRBJ2-3	-	-	14	TRBV3-1/TRBV3-2	TGTGCCAGCAGCCTGGGGAGGCGGGGAGATACGCAGTATTTT	CASSLGRRGDTQYF
TRBJ2-2	-	-	15	TRBV7-2	TGTGCCAGCAGCTTTACAGGGAGAAACACCGGGGAGCTGTTTTTT	CASSFTGRNTGELFF
TRBJ1-3	-	few	15	TRBV3-1/TRBV3-2	TGTGCCAGCAGCCAACAGAAAAACTCTGGAAACACCATATATTTT	CASSQQKNSGNTIYF
TRBJ2-5	-	-	14	TRBV7-2	TGTGCCAGCAGCTTGCCGGGATTCCAAGAGACCCAGTACTTC	CASSLPGFQETQYF
TRBJ2-1	-	-	15	TRBV6-5	TGTGCCAGCAGTTACGATCCCAGCTCCTACAATGAGCAGTTCTTC	CASSYDPSSYNEQFF
TRBJ2-1	TRBD2	-	17	TRBV11-3	TGTGCCAGCAGCCCCCGGACTAGCGGGGGGGGAAACAATGAGCAGTTCTTC	CASSPRTSGGGNNEQFF
TRBJ2-3	-	-	13	TRBV5-1	TGCGCCAGCAAGTTTCAGGGTACAGATACGCAGTATTTT	CASKFQGTDTQYF
TRBJ1-5	TRBD1	-	16	TRBV19	TGTGCCAGTAGTATAAAGGACAGGGTAAACAATCAGCCCCAGCATTTT	CASSIKDRVNNQPQHF
TRBJ1-2	-	-	16	TRBV4-2	TGTGCCAGCAGCCAAGACCCCGGGACAACCAACTATGGCTACACCTTC	CASSQDPGTTNYGYTF
TRBJ2-5	TRBD1	-	15	TRBV13	TGTGCCAGCAGCATCCAGGGGGCAAGGGCAGAGACCCAGTACTTC	CASSIQGARAETQYF
TRBJ2-1	-	once	18	TRBV4-1	TGCGCCAGCAGACTCACTCCCGCCGGGGGGCTCTCCTACAATGAGCAGTTCTTC	CASRLTPAGGLSYNEQFF
TRBJ2-7	TRBD2	-	15	TRBV11-2	TGTGCCAGCAGACGCCCTAGCGGGAGAACCTACGAGCAGTACTTC	CASRRPSGRTYEQYF
TRBJ2-1	TRBD1	-	15	TRBV6-1	TGTGCCAGCAGTGAAGAGACAGGGGGCCTCCATGAGCAGTTCTTC	CASSEETGGLHEQFF
TRBJ1-1	TRBD1	few	14	TRBV5-1	TGCGCCAGCAGCTCCGGACAGGGGAACACTGAAGCTTTCTTT	CASSSGQGNTEAFF
TRBJ1-1	-	-	13	TRBV2	TGTGCCAGCACCGTCACAATGAACACTGAAGCTTTCTTT	CASTVTMNTEAFF
TRBJ2-7	TRBD2	-	15	TRBV11-3	TGTGCCAGCAGCTTACTGGGCGGGAGAGGCCACGAGCAGTACTTC	CASSLLGGRGHEQYF
TRBJ1-1	-	-	14	TRBV11-2	TGTGCCAGCAGCTTAGTGCAGACATCCACTGAAGCTTTCTTT	CASSLVQTSTEAFF
TRBJ1-2	-	-	13	TRBV6-5	TGTGCCAGCACAGGGGTTTTGGACTATGGCTACACCTTC	CASTGVLDYGYTF
TRBJ1-1	TRBD1	-	14	TRBV6-2/TRBV6-3	TGTGCCAGCAGTTTCGGGACAGCCAACACTGAAGCTTTCTTT	CASSFGTANTEAFF
TRBJ1-6	-	-	14	TRBV6-6	TGTGCCAGCAGTATCGGACAGACCAATTCACCCCTCCACTTT	CASSIGQTNSPLHF